These 4 T cell receptor beta chains share one sample of origin, sequenced in a study of PD-1 blockade in mismatch repair-deficient tumors. Profiling relied on immunoSEQ multiplex PCR, and the TCRdb table lists in-frame clones only, not all of them. The profile shows 75,000 to 80,000 clones, 65% to 85% of them singletons. The sequencing used peripheral blood, collected 44 weeks after starting pembrolizumab. Receptors were obtained from an adult with mismatch repair-deficient cancer.

This clone was observed a single time. V usage is TRBV10-2 and J usage is TRBJ1-1, with TRBD1 as a possible D gene (5 bases). Germline assignment: CDR1 WSHSY and CDR2 SAAADI. V gave up 10 bases and J gave up 6 bases, with 21 bases separating them. The CDR3 length is 14 residues. The CDR3 loop is CATRGGDLGSEAFF. CDR3 in DNA: TGCGCCACTAGGGGAGGGGACCTAGGCTCTGAAGCTTTCTTT.

The V gene is TRBV5-1, the J gene TRBJ1-1; D unclear. Germline V gene data show CDR1 as SGHRS and CDR2 as YFSETQ. This CDR3 is 15 amino acids long. Trimming left V 4 bases short and J 4 bases short, with 17 bases between. As DNA, the CDR3 is TGCGCCAGCAGCCCTGAACCAGGACTTGGCACTGAAGCTTTCTTT. Protein: CASSPEPGLGTEAFF.

In this sample, this clone turned up a few times. This chain links TRBV27 with TRBJ1-4, with D tentatively TRBD1 (6 bases). CDR1 is MNHEY and CDR2 is SMNVEV in the germline V gene (reference sequence). This CDR3 has 16 amino acids. The V end lost 5 bases, the J end lost 1 base, and 14 bases lay between the germline ends. The CDR3 DNA is TGTGCCAGCAGTCCTCAAGCAGGGGTAACTAATGAAAAACTGTTTTTT. It encodes CASSPQAGVTNEKLFF.

The chain links TRBV4-2 to TRBJ1-1; D ambiguous. There are 15 residues in the CDR3. V was shortened by 1 base and J by 0 bases, with 9 bases between the two germline ends. CDR1 LGHNA and CDR2 YNFKEQ come from the germline V gene. The CDR3 DNA follows: TGTGCCAGCAGCCAAGGGTACTTACTGAACACTGAAGCTTTCTTT. Its protein is CASSQGYLLNTEAFF.